These 10 T cell receptor beta chains originate from one sample sequenced in a study of regulatory T cells in long-lasting Graves disease. Through Arm-PCR of CDR3 regions and iRepertoire HTBI primers, TCR beta libraries were built. TCRdb redid the calling of the multiplex PCR reads with MiXCR, one entry per CDR3 protein. This repertoire shows around 300,000 distinct CDR3 sequences, around 23% found once; its top ten account for more than 50%. Regarding time point: persistent/refractory GD, antithyroid drugs over 5 years with positive TRAb. From RNA extracted from PBMCs, the TCR library was made. This material consisted of peripheral blood mononuclear cells (PBMCs), taken when the disease was refractory, from a patient treated with antithyroid drugs. These receptors all come from a female donor with Graves disease.

The V call is TRBV7-9, the J call TRBJ2-7; 8 nucleotides agree with TRBD1. The CDR3 contains 14 residues. The trim removed 5 bases at V and 2 bases at J, leaving 5 bases unmatched. Germline-derived CDR1 and CDR2 are SEHNR and FQNEAQ (reference sequence). For the CDR3, the DNA is TGTGCCAGCAGCCCGACAGGGGCCCCCTACGAGCAGTACTTC. Its translation is CASSPTGAPYEQYF.

Comments on this clonotype: One junction end does not reproduce the germline sequence, and a read error may be involved. The V call is TRBV7-2, the J call TRBJ2-7; D is tentatively TRBD1 or TRBD2 (5 bases each). CDR1 and CDR2 from the germline V gene are SGHTA and FQGNSA. CDR3 length: 13 residues. The CDR3 sequence is CASKDGDAYEQYF. The CDR3 DNA reads TGCGCCAGCAAAGACGGGGACGCCTACGAGCAGTACTTC. Using reference TRBV7-2 and TRBJ2-7 for the parts outside the CDR3, the full variable domain is GAGVSQSPSNKVTEKGKDVELRCDPISGHTALYWYRQSLGQGLEFLIYFQGNSAPDKSGLPSDRFSAERTGGSVSTLTIQRTQQEDSAVYLCASKDGDAYEQYFGPGTRLTVT.

This clonotype has only a few counts. Given the absence of the conserved phenylalanine or tryptophan at the CDR3 end, a read error is likely. It is unclear where the CDR3 begins or ends on the DNA, so no DNA is shown, and the CDR3 is as TCRdb lists it. This chain uses TRBV7-2 with TRBJ2-7; the table calls TRBD1, which could not be checked here. Germline loops: CDR1 SGHTA, CDR2 FQGNSA. The CDR3 is made up of 8 amino acids, end residues included. The CDR3 sequence is CASSSVGA.

Notes on this clonotype: A read error may be the cause here, since a much bigger clone is one base away. The chain joins TRBV12-3 or TRBV12-4 to TRBJ1-3; D gene unclear. The CDR3 has 14 residues. The CDR3 nucleotides read TGTGCCAGCAGTTATCGTGGATCTGGAAGCACCATATATTTT. Encoded protein: CASSYRGSGSTIYF.

This clonotype was seen ten or more times. In DNA, the CDR3 is TGCGCCAGCACCGGGTTCGGGACACTCCCCTCCTACGAGCAGTACTTC. Translating gives CASTGFGTLPSYEQYF. This chain joins TRBV5-1 and TRBJ2-7; D may be TRBD1 (6 bases). Looked up from germline, CDR1 is SGHRS and CDR2 is YFSETQ. The CDR3 runs 16 residues. The ends were cut back, 6 bases at V and 0 bases at J, with 19 bases in the middle. The full variable domain, rest sourced from reference TRBV5-1 and TRBJ2-7, is KAGVTQTPRYLIKTRGQQVTLSCSPISGHRSVSWYQQTPGQGLQFLFEYFSETQRNKGNFPGRFSGRQFSNSRSEMNVSTLELGDSALYLCASTGFGTLPSYEQYFGPGTRLTVT.

This rearrangement joins TRBV4-3 to TRBJ2-7; unclear D gene. The CDR3 covers 13 residues. The V end was cut by 0 bases, the J end by 3 bases, with 6 bases between. Germline V CDR1 and CDR2: LGHNA, YSLEER. CDR3 region: CASSQDSNYEQYF. The CDR3 coding sequence is TGCGCCAGCAGCCAAGATTCGAACTACGAGCAGTACTTC.

The V call is TRBV20-1, the J call TRBJ2-7; 10 bases match TRBD2. The V gene's germline CDR1 is DFQATT and CDR2 SNEGSKA (reference sequence). J lost 2 bases, V lost 0 bases, and 10 bases had no gene match. The CDR3 consists of 17 residues. The CDR3 here is CSARDTLSGRVPYEQYF. The CDR3 coding sequence is TGCAGTGCTAGAGACACCTTAAGCGGGAGGGTTCCCTACGAGCAGTACTTC.

This clonotype was recorded many times. This chain links TRBV28 with TRBJ2-7; no clear D. Germline V gene sequence: CDR1 MDHEN, CDR2 SYDVKM. The CDR3 covers 13 residues. Trimming removed 4 bases from V and 2 bases from J, with 9 bases in between. CDR3 in amino acids: CASSSGYAYEQYF. CDR3 DNA: TGTGCCAGCAGTTCAGGCTACGCCTACGAGCAGTACTTC.

This clonotype was counted a few times. The chain has TRBV7-8 and TRBJ2-7, with D possibly being TRBD1 (6 bases). Germline values: CDR1 SGHVS, CDR2 FQNEAQ. Between the trimmed V and J ends, which lost 5 bases and 2 bases, there was a span of 16 bases. The CDR3 contains 15 residues. CDR3 region: CASSPAPGHPYEQYF. Written as DNA, the CDR3 is TGTGCCAGCAGCCCAGCTCCGGGACACCCCTACGAGCAGTACTTC.

Turning to this clonotype: A much larger clonotype is one base distant, so this may be a read error. The rearrangement links TRBV2 to TRBJ2-1, with no clear D. Germline CDR1 SNHLY, CDR2 FYNNEI. Between the trimmed V and J ends, which lost 3 bases and 8 bases, there was a span of 2 bases. CDR3 length: 10 residues. CDR3 DNA sequence: TGTGCCAGCAGTGACTATGAGCAGTTCTTC. Amino acids: CASSDYEQFF. Full variable domain (missing parts from reference TRBV2 and TRBJ2-1): EPEVTQTPSHQVTQMGQEVILRCVPISNHLYFYWYRQILGQKVEFLVSFYNNEISEKSEIFDDQFSVERPDGSNFTLKIRSTKLEDSAMYFCASSDYEQFFGPGTRLTVL.